The T cell receptor (beta chain) described here comes from a study of T cell repertoires in cytomegalovirus infection. Study information: CMV epitopes used comprised recently identified HLA-C-restricted ones and well-studied HLA-B-restricted ones. Public TCR beta signature analysis indicated the presence of both CMV infection and matching HLA type.

This clonotype was observed a few times. Its matching antigen is unknown. TCRdb re-derived calls from the reads in MiXCR, one entry per CDR3 protein. This sample has roughly 120,000 distinct CDR3 sequences, with 30% found just once. Study findings and constraints: HLA-C-restricted CMV-specific TCR beta clonotypes were dominant in the ex vivo response.

CDR1 is SGHTA, CDR2 FQGNSA, per germline. The ends were cut back, 5 bases at V and 0 bases at J, with 11 bases in the middle. The CDR3 totals 16 residues. The V call is TRBV7-2, the J call TRBJ1-6, with a weak D call TRBD1 (6 bases). This specimen consisted of CD8+ T cells from cultured PBMCs, obtained from culture after CMV antigen stimulation. This receptor was identified in a human donor in good health (CMV status not recorded). Some clones in this sample may be carry-over from other donors' samples. CDR3 sequence: CASSITGSSYNSPLHF. CDR3 DNA sequence: TGTGCCAGCAGCATTACAGGGAGCTCCTATAATTCACCCCTCCACTTT.